The 26 T cell receptor beta chains reported below all come from one sample, sequenced in a study of CD8+ T cells in alopecia areata. Extracted RNA was reverse transcribed, and the resulting cDNA served as sequencing template. Generated by immunoSEQ multiplex PCR, the TCRdb table keeps only in-frame clones and is missing some. Here the sample spans over 100,000 clones, around 56% being singletons. Stated treatment: oral pan-JAK inhibitor, 5-10 mg twice daily. This material consisted of CD4+ T cells sorted from blood, taken at week 4, from a patient treated with tofacitinib. The receptors were gathered from a human donor with alopecia areata.

The chain joins TRBV7-9 to TRBJ2-2; D call uncertain. Germline CDR1 reads SEHNR; CDR2 reads FQNEAQ (reference sequence). Trimming shortened V by 1 base and J by 5 bases, and 8 bases separated the two germline ends. The CDR3 is 14 amino acids. The CDR3 sequence: CASSLGRTTGELFF. CDR3 nucleotide sequence: TGTGCCAGCAGCTTAGGTCGAACAACCGGGGAGCTGTTTTTT.

This clone was counted a few times. The chain uses TRBV5-4 and TRBJ2-2, with unresolved D. Trimming took off 7 bases at V and 7 bases at J, with 11 bases between the two ends. This CDR3 contains 12 residues. CDR1 is SGHNT and CDR2 is YYREEE in the germline V gene (reference sequence). CDR3 coding DNA: TGTGCCAGCTCCGCCTTGGGCGGGGAGCTGTTTTTT. Amino acid sequence: CASSALGGELFF.

This chain uses TRBV5-1 with TRBJ2-1, with TRBD2 matching over 9 bases. Unmatched junction bases numbered 6, after V lost 7 bases and J lost 1 base. The CDR3 has 15 residues. Germline V gene sequence: CDR1 SGHRS, CDR2 YFSETQ. The CDR3 loop reads CASASGIVSYNEQFF. The CDR3, as DNA: TGCGCCAGCGCTAGCGGGATTGTATCCTACAATGAGCAGTTCTTC.

The genes are TRBV29-1 and TRBJ2-5; TRBD2 aligns across 8 bases. The V gene end was trimmed by 6 bases and the J gene end by 5 bases; junction bases not matched to a gene: 14. Germline-derived CDR1 and CDR2 are SQVTM and ANQGSEA. The CDR3 consists of 15 residues. The CDR3 DNA follows: TGCAGCGTCGCCTTGAGACTAGCGCCTAGGGAGACCCAGTACTTC. This encodes CSVALRLAPRETQYF.

The rearrangement uses TRBV19 and TRBJ2-2; 9 bases match TRBD2. After removal of 9 bases from V and 4 bases from J, the junction contained 9 bases not matched to a gene. Germline V gene lookup returns CDR1 LNHDA and CDR2 SQIVND (reference sequence). The CDR3 covers 15 residues. CDR3 amino acids: CASARGGRGTGELFF. The CDR3 DNA reads as TGTGCCAGCGCTCGGGGCGGGAGGGGCACCGGGGAGCTGTTTTTT.

This sequence joins TRBV4-1 and TRBJ1-2; unclear D gene. Per the germline V gene, CDR1 is MGHRA and CDR2 is YSYEKL. V lost 0 bases to trimming and J lost 0 bases, with 11 bases between them. The CDR3 length is 16 residues. CDR3: CASSQDLSGSNYGYTF. Here the CDR3 DNA reads TGCGCCAGCAGCCAAGATCTGTCAGGATCTAACTATGGCTACACCTTC.

The chain is built from TRBV30 and TRBJ2-1; 7 nucleotides match TRBD2. The germline V gene encodes CDR1 GTSNPN and CDR2 SVGIG (reference sequence). V lost 0 bases to trimming and J lost 5 bases; unmatched junction nucleotides: 1. CDR3 length: 13 amino acids. The DNA of the CDR3 is TGTGCCTGGAGTGTAGGACTAGACAATGAGCAGTTCTTC. It encodes CAWSVGLDNEQFF.

This clone was seen a few times. The rearrangement uses TRBV2 and TRBJ1-4, with a weak D call TRBD1 (6 bases). This CDR3 has 14 amino acids. Germline V CDR1 and CDR2: SNHLY, FYNNEI. The ends were cut back, 5 bases at V and 3 bases at J, with 10 bases in the middle. In nucleotides, the CDR3 is TGTGCCAGCAGTCCCAGGGGATCTAATGAAAAACTGTTTTTT. Amino acids: CASSPRGSNEKLFF.

On this clone itself: The identical CDR3 is also encoded by other nucleotide sequences in the sample. The gene calls are TRBV6-5 and TRBJ1-2; tentative D call: TRBD1 (5 bases). Trimming pared 6 bases from V and 4 bases from J, leaving 15 bases between. CDR3 length: 14 residues. The V gene's germline CDR1 is MNHEY and CDR2 SVGAGI. CDR3 DNA: TGTGCCAGCAGCCTAACGGGACGGCCCTATGGCTACACCTTC. The encoded protein is CASSLTGRPYGYTF.

The sample holds many counts of this clone. The chain carries TRBV7-8 and TRBJ2-1, with D tentatively TRBD2 (6 bases). V shed 0 bases and J shed 9 bases, with 24 bases lying between them. The CDR3 is 18 amino acids. Germline CDR1 and CDR2: SGHVS and FQNEAQ. The CDR3 is CASSLAGGSGQRRGEQFF. The CDR3 DNA is TGTGCCAGCAGCTTAGCCGGGGGTAGCGGCCAAAGGCGGGGTGAGCAGTTCTTC.

The rearrangement joins TRBV19 to TRBJ2-5; D not certain. The germline V gene has CDR1 LNHDA and CDR2 SQIVND (reference sequence). V dropped 3 bases and J dropped 4 bases, with 9 bases sitting between them. This CDR3 spans 13 amino acids. Here the CDR3 reads CASSMTSSETQYF. The CDR3 DNA reads as TGTGCCAGTAGTATGACATCTTCAGAGACCCAGTACTTC.

In its sample, this clone was seen a few times. V and J are TRBV18 and TRBJ1-1; unclear D gene. This CDR3 spans 14 amino acids. The germline CDR1 and CDR2 sequences are KGHSH and LQKENI. V was cut by 3 bases and J by 0 bases, with 8 bases left in between. The CDR3 nucleotides read TGTGCCAGCTCACCTACGGTTTTGAACACTGAAGCTTTCTTT. Translation gives CASSPTVLNTEAFF.

The rearrangement joins TRBV20-1 to TRBJ1-2; D perhaps matches TRBD1 (5 bases). This CDR3 is built from 11 residues. From germline, CDR1 is DFQATT and CDR2 SNEGSKA (reference sequence). Trimming stripped 4 bases from V and 3 bases from J, with 6 bases between. CDR3 sequence: CSATRDYGYTF. The CDR3 DNA sequence: TGCAGTGCTACCAGGGACTATGGCTACACCTTC.

This clone was counted many times. The CDR3 protein is CSGNRGGETQYF. In DNA, the CDR3 is TGCAGCGGGAACAGGGGCGGTGAGACCCAGTACTTC. The V call is TRBV29-1, the J call TRBJ2-5, with 7 positions matching TRBD1. Germline V CDR1 and CDR2: SQVTM, ANQGSEA. Unmatched junction bases numbered 7, after V lost 7 bases and J lost 5 bases. The CDR3 runs to 12 residues. Full variable domain (rest looked up from reference TRBV29-1 and TRBJ2-5): SAVISQKPSRDICQRGTSLTIQCQVDSQVTMMFWYRQQPGQSLTLIATANQGSEATYESGFVIDKFPISRPNLTFSTLTVSNMSPEDSSIYLCSGNRGGETQYFGPGTRLLVL.

V and J are TRBV6-5 and TRBJ1-5; D is undetermined. CDR3 length: 12 residues. Germline CDR1 MNHEY, CDR2 SVGAGI. Trimming shortened V by 3 bases and J by 6 bases, and 6 bases separated the two germline ends. The DNA of the CDR3 is TGTGCCAGCAGTTATCTCGGTCAGCCCCAGCATTTT. Translating it yields CASSYLGQPQHF.

The V gene is TRBV2, the J gene TRBJ2-5; TRBD2 matches at 9 bases. The CDR3 consists of 18 residues. Germline CDR1 SNHLY, CDR2 FYNNEI. The ends lost 1 base at V and 7 bases at J; junction bases unmatched: 16. CDR3 residues: CASSEEGLAGTSFGTQYF. The CDR3 DNA reads as TGTGCCAGCAGTGAAGAGGGGCTAGCGGGAACTTCTTTTGGGACCCAGTACTTC.

V and J are TRBV5-1 and TRBJ2-5; TRBD2 might be the D (6 bases). Germline V gives CDR1 SGHRS, CDR2 YFSETQ. The CDR3 is made up of 14 amino acids. With 4 bases removed from V and 4 bases from J, the gap between germline ends came to 14 bases. The CDR3 DNA is TGCGCCAGCAGCACGACTAGAGGTGGAGAGACCCAGTACTTC. Its translation: CASSTTRGGETQYF.

The rearrangement uses TRBV27 and TRBJ2-7; 12 nucleotides agree with TRBD1. Losses at the gene ends were 4 bases for V and 7 bases for J; bases not matched to a gene: 11. The CDR3 has 16 amino acids. From germline, CDR1 is MNHEY and CDR2 SMNVEV (reference sequence). The CDR3 DNA sequence: TGTGCCAGCAGTTCGTCCGGGACAGGGGGCGCGAATGAGCAGTACTTC. The encoded protein is CASSSSGTGGANEQYF.

This clone was observed a handful of times. The rearrangement links TRBV29-1 to TRBJ2-7, with a weak D call TRBD1 (6 bases). CDR1 and CDR2 (germline): SQVTM, ANQGSEA. V gave up 1 base and J gave up 2 bases, with 9 bases separating them. CDR3 length equals 13 residues. CDR3 sequence: CSVEGRGPYEQYF. In DNA, the CDR3 is TGCAGCGTTGAAGGCAGGGGTCCCTACGAGCAGTACTTC.

This clone has more than one count but fewer than ten. The chain recombines TRBV29-1 with TRBJ1-1, with 8 bases lining up with TRBD1. With 5 bases clipped from V and 5 bases from J, the junction kept 4 bases outside the gene matches. This CDR3 spans 12 amino acids. Germline-derived CDR1 and CDR2 are SQVTM and ANQGSEA. The CDR3 nucleotides read TGCAGCGTTCGACAGGGGAAGACTGAAGCTTTCTTT. This gives the protein CSVRQGKTEAFF.

About this clone itself: Other DNA sequences in this sample translate to the same CDR3. The chain carries TRBV7-3 and TRBJ1-1; D not certain. V lost 4 bases and J lost 1, with 7 bases in between. CDR1 SGHTA and CDR2 FQGTGA come from the germline V gene. The CDR3 loop spans 13 amino acids. CDR3 sequence (DNA): TGTGCCAGCAGCTCCGATGGGAACACTGAAGCTTTCTTT. Protein product: CASSSDGNTEAFF.

V and J are TRBV4-1 and TRBJ2-4, with 11 bases fitting TRBD2. This CDR3 spans 15 amino acids. Trimming at V came to 2 bases and at J to 10 bases, leaving 7 bases not matched to a gene. Germline assignment: CDR1 MGHRA and CDR2 YSYEKL. CDR3 DNA: TGCGCCAGCAGCCAACCGACTAGCGGGGAGGGTATTCAGTACTTC. Amino acid sequence: CASSQPTSGEGIQYF.

The chain couples TRBV29-1 to TRBJ2-2, with TRBD1 identical over 9 bases. This CDR3 is built from 14 residues. Germline CDR1 SQVTM, CDR2 ANQGSEA. After removal of 4 bases from V and 4 bases from J, the junction contained 4 bases not matched to a gene. CDR3 sequence (DNA): TGCAGCGTTGCCTCGGGACAGGGCACCGGGGAGCTGTTTTTT. The encoded protein is CSVASGQGTGELFF.

V gene TRBV5-1 combines with J gene TRBJ2-1; the D gene is possibly TRBD2 (6 bases). Germline V gene sequence: CDR1 SGHRS, CDR2 YFSETQ. The CDR3 is 15 residues long. V lost 3 bases and J 3 bases, leaving 13 bases between the germline ends. This CDR3 reads CASSSGGPGYNEQFF. In DNA form, the CDR3 reads TGCGCCAGCAGCTCAGGAGGGCCGGGCTACAATGAGCAGTTCTTC.

The genes are TRBV7-2 and TRBJ2-3; TRBD2 is a possible D gene (5 bases). The CDR3 has 19 residues. Trimming stripped 5 bases from V and 1 base from J, with 25 bases between. Germline V lookup: CDR1 SGHTA, CDR2 FQGNSA. CDR3 nucleotide sequence: TGTGCCAGCAGCCCTTATCGGTCCTTATCGCGGGTGGGCACAGATACGCAGTATTTT. It specifies CASSPYRSLSRVGTDTQYF.

The chain is built from TRBV30 and TRBJ2-7; no reliable D call. The CDR3 sequence is 13 residues long. The ends were cut back, 0 bases at V and 2 bases at J, with 8 bases in the middle. Germline V lookup: CDR1 GTSNPN, CDR2 SVGIG (reference sequence). CDR3 protein: CAWSVQRPYEQYF. The DNA for the CDR3 is TGTGCCTGGAGTGTACAGAGACCCTACGAGCAGTACTTC.